Following are 26 T cell receptor beta chains from one sample sequenced in a study of T cells after yellow fever vaccination. TCRdb used MiXCR to reprocess the 5' RACE reads, holding one entry per CDR3 protein. This table holds hundreds of thousands of distinct CDR3 sequences, approximately 13% found once. Specimen: PBMCs, collected on the day of the yellow fever booster vaccination. These receptor sequences come from a man in his thirties or forties who received the YFV17D yellow fever vaccine.

This chain uses TRBV5-1 with TRBJ2-1; TRBD2 agrees at 10 bases. CDR1 is SGHRS and CDR2 is YFSETQ in the germline V gene. This CDR3 has 15 amino acids. Unmatched junction bases numbered 6, after V lost 1 base and J lost 8 bases. CDR3 sequence reads: CASSLPSGRGYEQFF. CDR3 nucleotides: TGCGCCAGCAGCTTGCCCAGCGGGAGGGGCTATGAGCAGTTCTTC.

This chain links TRBV15 with TRBJ1-1; unclear D gene. CDR1 LNHNV and CDR2 YYDKDF come from the germline V gene (reference sequence). CDR3 length equals 15 residues. The germline V and J ends were trimmed by 0 bases and 0 bases, with 8 bases remaining between them. The DNA for the CDR3 is TGTGCCACCAGCAGAGATCTCTCGGTGAACACTGAAGCTTTCTTT. It specifies CATSRDLSVNTEAFF.

In its sample, this clonotype was seen a few times. V and J are TRBV12-3 or TRBV12-4 and TRBJ2-7; D is unresolved. V dropped 5 bases and J dropped 3 bases, with 11 bases sitting between them. This CDR3 region has 13 residues. This CDR3 reads CASSSLWGYEQYF. As DNA, the CDR3 is TGTGCCAGCAGTAGTTTGTGGGGCTACGAGCAGTACTTC.

This clonotype was seen a handful of times. V gene TRBV5-1 combines with J gene TRBJ2-7; weak D call: TRBD1 (6 bases). V was shortened by 0 bases and J by 6 bases, with 13 bases between the two germline ends. The length of the CDR3 is 14 residues. CDR1 SGHRS and CDR2 YFSETQ come from the germline V gene. In DNA, the CDR3 is TGCGCCAGCAGCTTGGAGAGGGGGAGAGGCGAGCAGTACTTC. Amino acid sequence: CASSLERGRGEQYF. The full variable domain, in which reference TRBV5-1 and TRBJ2-7 provide the parts outside the CDR3, is KAGVTQTPRYLIKTRGQQVTLSCSPISGHRSVSWYQQTPGQGLQFLFEYFSETQRNKGNFPGRFSGRQFSNSRSEMNVSTLELGDSALYLCASSLERGRGEQYFGPGTRLTVT.

This clonotype was detected a few times. The chain combines TRBV20-1 with TRBJ2-7, with no clear D. Trimming left V 3 bases short and J 5 bases short, with 11 bases between. Per germline, CDR1 DFQATT and CDR2 SNEGSKA (reference sequence). This CDR3 comprises 12 residues. Here the CDR3 DNA reads TGCAGTGCTAGTCGGACCCTGGACGAGCAGTACTTC. It specifies CSASRTLDEQYF.

V and J are TRBV4-1 and TRBJ2-7, with D possibly matching TRBD1 (6 bases). Per germline, CDR1 MGHRA and CDR2 YSYEKL. CDR3 length equals 14 residues. V lost 3 bases and J lost 6, with 15 bases in between. The CDR3 loop reads CASSQGPGALEQYF. CDR3 in DNA: TGCGCCAGCAGCCAGGGGCCAGGGGCTCTCGAGCAGTACTTC.

The chain carries TRBV10-3 and TRBJ2-7; possibly TRBD1 for D (5 bases). CDR3 length equals 15 residues. Trimming took 0 bases from V and 4 from J, leaving 13 bases between them. CDR1 ENHRY and CDR2 SYGVKD come from the germline V gene. CDR3 loop: CAISESVRVGYEQYF. In DNA, the CDR3 is TGTGCCATCAGTGAGTCGGTCAGGGTAGGATACGAGCAGTACTTC.

In its sample, this clonotype was seen many times. The rearrangement links TRBV20-1 to TRBJ2-5, with a weak D call TRBD2 (5 bases). Trimming took off 0 bases at V and 1 base at J, with 9 bases between the two ends. The germline CDR1 and CDR2 sequences are DFQATT and SNEGSKA (reference sequence). There are 14 residues in the CDR3. The CDR3 DNA reads TGCAGTGCTAGAGATGAGAGGGTCCAAGAGACCCAGTACTTC. This sequence encodes CSARDERVQETQYF.

This clonotype was observed a few times. The chain uses TRBV7-9 and TRBJ2-2; TRBD1 matches 8 bases. Looked up from germline, CDR1 is SEHNR and CDR2 is FQNEAQ (reference sequence). The length of the CDR3 is 14 residues. J lost 5 bases, V lost 3 bases, and 2 bases had no gene match. The CDR3 bases are TGTGCCAGCAGCTTGGGACAGGAGACCGGGGAGCTGTTTTTT. Translating gives CASSLGQETGELFF.

At least ten counts were recorded for this clonotype. The V call is TRBV5-1, the J call TRBJ2-7, with D uncertain. Germline-derived CDR1 and CDR2 are SGHRS and YFSETQ. The CDR3 contains 13 residues. Trimming cost V 0 bases and J 4 bases, with 8 bases left between them. The CDR3 DNA sequence: TGCGCCAGCAGCTTGGCGCCGGAATACGAGCAGTACTTC. Its translation: CASSLAPEYEQYF.

In its sample, this clonotype was seen a few times. This chain links TRBV7-2 with TRBJ2-5; no clear D. This CDR3 is built from 13 residues. Trimming stripped 2 bases from V and 6 bases from J, with 10 bases between. Germline V gene sequence: CDR1 SGHTA, CDR2 FQGNSA. DNA for the CDR3: TGTGCCAGCAGCTTACTCGGTCCGCAGACCCAGTACTTC. This sequence encodes CASSLLGPQTQYF.

This clonotype was seen only a few times. The rearrangement uses TRBV20-1 and TRBJ2-7; TRBD2 might be the D (5 bases). Trimming pared 4 bases from V and 2 bases from J, leaving 15 bases between. CDR1 is DFQATT, CDR2 SNEGSKA, per germline (reference sequence). The CDR3 covers 14 residues. The CDR3 reads CSAKKRDSPYEQYF. CDR3 sequence (DNA): TGCAGTGCTAAAAAACGGGATTCTCCCTACGAGCAGTACTTC.

The chain has TRBV20-1 and TRBJ2-5; D possibly corresponds to TRBD2 (6 bases). Germline V gene sequence: CDR1 DFQATT, CDR2 SNEGSKA (reference sequence). CDR3 length: 13 amino acids. V dropped 6 bases and J dropped 4 bases, with 15 bases sitting between them. CDR3 DNA: TGCAGTGCCCCCAGGAGGGCCGGAGAGACCCAGTACTTC. It yields the protein CSAPRRAGETQYF.

This clonotype was detected a few times. The chain joins TRBV5-1 to TRBJ2-5; possibly TRBD1 for D (5 bases). Germline values: CDR1 SGHRS, CDR2 YFSETQ. V lost 0 bases, J lost 6 bases, and 12 bases lay in between. The CDR3 is 14 residues long. DNA of the CDR3: TGCGCCAGCAGCTTGGGCAGGGTTGGACAGACCCAGTACTTC. Its protein is CASSLGRVGQTQYF.

The rearrangement uses TRBV4-3 and TRBJ2-6, with TRBD1 matching over 7 bases. Germline CDR1 is LGHNA and CDR2 is YSLEER. The CDR3 is 16 amino acids. V shed 3 bases and J 2 bases; nucleotides not matched to a gene: 4. CDR3 in DNA: TGCGCCAGCAGCCATCAGGGGGAGACTGGGGCCAACGTCCTGACTTTC. This translates into CASSHQGETGANVLTF.

The CDR3 region has the DNA TGCAGTGCTAGAGATCCTAGCCCCGACTCCTACAATGAGCAGTTCTTC. Amino acid sequence: CSARDPSPDSYNEQFF. This rearrangement joins TRBV20-1 to TRBJ2-1; D is possibly TRBD2 (5 bases). This CDR3 is built from 16 residues. The germline V gene has CDR1 DFQATT and CDR2 SNEGSKA (reference sequence). V gave up 0 bases and J gave up 0 bases, with 12 bases separating them.

The V call is TRBV2, the J call TRBJ2-7, with D unresolved. The CDR3 totals 16 residues. The germline V gene encodes CDR1 SNHLY and CDR2 FYNNEI. The V gene lost 7 bases and the J gene lost 4 bases, with 23 bases spanning the gap. As DNA, the CDR3 is TGTGCCAGCATAATTGGTAGTCCGCCGGGTCGATACGAGCAGTACTTC. Its protein product is CASIIGSPPGRYEQYF.

V and J are TRBV7-2 and TRBJ2-2, with no clear D. The CDR3 consists of 15 residues. With 4 bases removed from V and 6 bases from J, the gap between germline ends came to 15 bases. Germline assignment: CDR1 SGHTA and CDR2 FQGNSA. CDR3 loop: CASSSPRVFAGELFF. In DNA form, the CDR3 reads TGTGCCAGCAGCTCGCCAAGGGTGTTTGCCGGGGAGCTGTTTTTT.

This clonotype was found a few times. J is TRBJ1-6 and V is TRBV7-2, with 8 bases matching TRBD1. V trimming: 6 bases; J trimming: 6 bases; junction bases outside the gene matches: 7. Germline-derived CDR1 and CDR2 are SGHTA and FQGNSA. The CDR3 runs 15 residues. CDR3: CASRNQGAINSPLHF. CDR3 in DNA: TGTGCCAGCAGAAACCAGGGGGCCATTAATTCACCCCTCCACTTT.

V is TRBV5-1 and J is TRBJ2-5; 10 bases align to TRBD1. This CDR3 comprises 15 residues. Trimming took 2 bases from V and 4 from J; bases not matched to a gene: 5. Germline V CDR1 and CDR2: SGHRS, YFSETQ. The DNA for the CDR3 is TGCGCCAGCAGCTTCGGGACAGGGGTCGGAGAGACCCAGTACTTC. Translation: CASSFGTGVGETQYF.

This clonotype was detected a few times. The V and J genes are TRBV29-1 and TRBJ2-1; 7 bases are shared with TRBD2. CDR1 is SQVTM, CDR2 ANQGSEA, per germline. V lost 1 base to trimming and J lost 14 bases; unmatched junction nucleotides: 8. The CDR3 has 12 residues. CDR3 loop: CSVEGGEGREFF. The CDR3 region has the DNA TGCAGCGTTGAAGGTGGGGAGGGACGAGAGTTCTTC.

V and J are TRBV29-1 and TRBJ1-5, with D unresolved. Germline V gives CDR1 SQVTM, CDR2 ANQGSEA. V gave up 0 bases and J gave up 7 bases, with 7 bases separating them. The CDR3 runs to 12 residues. For the CDR3, the DNA is TGCAGCGTTGAAGATCCTAACCAGCCCCAGCATTTT. Protein: CSVEDPNQPQHF.

The genes are TRBV12-3 or TRBV12-4 and TRBJ1-1; 7 bases align to TRBD1. This CDR3 region has 17 residues. J lost 1 base, V lost 6 bases, and 14 bases had no gene match. The CDR3 protein is CASSAGRTGARNTEAFF. CDR3 sequence (DNA): TGTGCCAGCAGCGCAGGGCGTACAGGGGCGAGGAACACTGAAGCTTTCTTT.

This clonotype was seen ten or more times. The genes are TRBV7-2 and TRBJ2-1; D is ambiguous. Trimming removed 5 bases from V and 0 bases from J, with 14 bases in between. In germline, CDR1 is SGHTA, CDR2 FQGNSA. The CDR3 covers 16 residues. CDR3 sequence (DNA): TGTGCCAGCAGCCCCTCGGTGGTGAGCTCCTACAATGAGCAGTTCTTC. It encodes CASSPSVVSSYNEQFF.

This clonotype was counted a few times. V gene TRBV5-1 combines with J gene TRBJ2-1; possible D gene TRBD2, 6 bases. Per the germline V gene, CDR1 is SGHRS and CDR2 is YFSETQ. This CDR3 has 14 residues. Trimming removed 0 bases at V and 6 bases at J, with 10 bases between. The CDR3 DNA reads as TGCGCCAGCAGCTTGGATGGGACTGCCAATGAGCAGTTCTTC. Its translation: CASSLDGTANEQFF.

This clonotype was seen repeatedly, ten times or more. The chain joins TRBV7-9 to TRBJ1-1; D is unresolved. CDR1 and CDR2 (germline): SEHNR, FQNEAQ (reference sequence). V was shortened by 5 bases and J by 5 bases, with 15 bases between the two germline ends. The CDR3 sequence is 14 residues long. CDR3 residues: CASSPIGPYTEAFF. Written as DNA, the CDR3 is TGTGCCAGCAGCCCGATTGGGCCCTATACTGAAGCTTTCTTT.